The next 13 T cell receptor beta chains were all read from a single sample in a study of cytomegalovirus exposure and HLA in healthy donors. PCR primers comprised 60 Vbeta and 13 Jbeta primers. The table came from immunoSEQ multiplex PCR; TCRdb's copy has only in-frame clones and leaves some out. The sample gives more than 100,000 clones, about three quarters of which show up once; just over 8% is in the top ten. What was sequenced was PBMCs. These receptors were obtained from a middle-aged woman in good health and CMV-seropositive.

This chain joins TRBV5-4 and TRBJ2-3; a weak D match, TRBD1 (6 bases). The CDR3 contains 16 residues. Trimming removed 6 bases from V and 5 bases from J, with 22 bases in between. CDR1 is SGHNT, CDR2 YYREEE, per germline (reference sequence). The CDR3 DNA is TGTGCCAGCACCCAGCTCCGGGACACTCGAGGAGATACGCAGTATTTT. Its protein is CASTQLRDTRGDTQYF.

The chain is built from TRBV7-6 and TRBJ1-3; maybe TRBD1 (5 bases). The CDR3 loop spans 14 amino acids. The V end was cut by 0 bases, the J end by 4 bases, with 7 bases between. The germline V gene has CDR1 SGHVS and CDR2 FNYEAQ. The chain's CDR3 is CASSLAGAGNTIYF. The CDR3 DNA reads TGTGCCAGCAGCTTAGCAGGGGCAGGAAACACCATATATTTT.

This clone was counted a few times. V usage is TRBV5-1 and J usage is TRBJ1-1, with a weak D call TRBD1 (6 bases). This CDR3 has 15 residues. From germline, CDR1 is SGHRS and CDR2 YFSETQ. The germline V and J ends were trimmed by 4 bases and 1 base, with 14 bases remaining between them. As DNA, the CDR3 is TGCGCCAGCAGCCTCCACTACAGGGAGAACACTGAAGCTTTCTTT. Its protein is CASSLHYRENTEAFF.

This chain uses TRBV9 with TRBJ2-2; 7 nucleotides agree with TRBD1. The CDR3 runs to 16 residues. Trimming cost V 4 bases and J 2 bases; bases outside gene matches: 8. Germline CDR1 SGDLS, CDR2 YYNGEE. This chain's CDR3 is CASSSTGPSNTGELFF. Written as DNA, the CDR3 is TGTGCCAGCAGCTCGACAGGGCCATCCAACACCGGGGAGCTGTTTTTT.

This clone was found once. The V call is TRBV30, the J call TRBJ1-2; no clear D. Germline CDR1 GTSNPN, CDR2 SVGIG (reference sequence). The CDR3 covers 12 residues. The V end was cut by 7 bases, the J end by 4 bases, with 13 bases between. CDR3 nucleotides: TGTGCCTACTCTGGATGGAGCTATGGCTACACCTTC. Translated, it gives CAYSGWSYGYTF. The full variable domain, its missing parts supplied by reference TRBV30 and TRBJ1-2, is SQTIHQWPATLVQPVGSPLSLECTVEGTSNPNLYWYRQAAGRGLQLLFYSVGIGQISSEVPQNLSASRPQDRQFILSSKKLLLSDSGFYLCAYSGWSYGYTFGSGTRLTVV.

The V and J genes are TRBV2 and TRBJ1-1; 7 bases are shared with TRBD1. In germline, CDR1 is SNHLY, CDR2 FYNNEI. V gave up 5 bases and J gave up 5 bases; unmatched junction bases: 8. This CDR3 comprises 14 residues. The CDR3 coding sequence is TGTGCCAGCAGTCCACGACAGGGTTGGACTGAAGCTTTCTTT. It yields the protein CASSPRQGWTEAFF.

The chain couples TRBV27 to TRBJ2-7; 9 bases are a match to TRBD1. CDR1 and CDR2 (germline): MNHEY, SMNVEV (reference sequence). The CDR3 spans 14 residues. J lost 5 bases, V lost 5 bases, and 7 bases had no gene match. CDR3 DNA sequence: TGTGCCAGCAGTCTACAGGGGGCTAGGAACGAGCAGTACTTC. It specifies CASSLQGARNEQYF.

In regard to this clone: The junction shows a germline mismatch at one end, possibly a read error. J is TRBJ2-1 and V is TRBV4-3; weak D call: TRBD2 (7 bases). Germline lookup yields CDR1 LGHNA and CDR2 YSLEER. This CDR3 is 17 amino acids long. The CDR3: CASSPRLGGGPSEEQFF. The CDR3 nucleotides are TGCGCTAGCAGCCCACGGCTTGGGGGGGGGCCTTCAGAAGAGCAGTTCTTC.

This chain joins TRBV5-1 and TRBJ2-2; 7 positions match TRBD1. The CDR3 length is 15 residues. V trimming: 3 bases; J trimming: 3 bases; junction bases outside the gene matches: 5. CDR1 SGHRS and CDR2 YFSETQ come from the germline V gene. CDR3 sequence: CASSSQGSDTGELFF. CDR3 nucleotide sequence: TGCGCCAGCAGCTCACAGGGGAGTGACACCGGGGAGCTGTTTTTT. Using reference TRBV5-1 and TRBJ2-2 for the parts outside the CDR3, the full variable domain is KAGVTQTPRYLIKTRGQQVTLSCSPISGHRSVSWYQQTPGQGLQFLFEYFSETQRNKGNFPGRFSGRQFSNSRSEMNVSTLELGDSALYLCASSSQGSDTGELFFGEGSRLTVL.

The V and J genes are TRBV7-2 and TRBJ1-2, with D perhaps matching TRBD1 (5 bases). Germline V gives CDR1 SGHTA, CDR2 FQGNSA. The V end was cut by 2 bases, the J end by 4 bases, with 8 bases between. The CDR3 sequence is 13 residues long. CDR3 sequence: CASSLPGSYGYTF. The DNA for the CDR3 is TGTGCCAGCAGCTTACCAGGGTCCTATGGCTACACCTTC. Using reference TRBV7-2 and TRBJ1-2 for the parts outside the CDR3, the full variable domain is GAGVSQSPSNKVTEKGKDVELRCDPISGHTALYWYRQSLGQGLEFLIYFQGNSAPDKSGLPSDRFSAERTGGSVSTLTIQRTQQEDSAVYLCASSLPGSYGYTFGSGTRLTVV.

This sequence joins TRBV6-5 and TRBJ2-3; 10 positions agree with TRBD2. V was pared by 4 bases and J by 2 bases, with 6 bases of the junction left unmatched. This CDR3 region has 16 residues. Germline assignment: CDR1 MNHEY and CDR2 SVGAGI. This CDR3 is CASSSPSGGTTDTQYF. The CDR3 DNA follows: TGTGCCAGCAGTTCGCCTAGCGGGGGTACCACAGATACGCAGTATTTT.

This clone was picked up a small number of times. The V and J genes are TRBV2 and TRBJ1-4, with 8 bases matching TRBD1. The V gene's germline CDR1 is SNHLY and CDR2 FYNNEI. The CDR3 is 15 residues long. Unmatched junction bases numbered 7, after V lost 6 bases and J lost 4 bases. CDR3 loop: CASRVDRAYNEKLFF. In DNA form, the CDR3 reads TGTGCCAGCAGAGTGGACAGGGCCTATAATGAAAAACTGTTTTTT.

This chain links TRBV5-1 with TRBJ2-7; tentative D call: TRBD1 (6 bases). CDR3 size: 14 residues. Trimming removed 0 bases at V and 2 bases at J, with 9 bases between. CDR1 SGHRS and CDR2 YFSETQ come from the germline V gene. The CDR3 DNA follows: TGCGCCAGCAGCTTGGACAGGGAAACCTACGAGCAGTACTTC. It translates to CASSLDRETYEQYF.